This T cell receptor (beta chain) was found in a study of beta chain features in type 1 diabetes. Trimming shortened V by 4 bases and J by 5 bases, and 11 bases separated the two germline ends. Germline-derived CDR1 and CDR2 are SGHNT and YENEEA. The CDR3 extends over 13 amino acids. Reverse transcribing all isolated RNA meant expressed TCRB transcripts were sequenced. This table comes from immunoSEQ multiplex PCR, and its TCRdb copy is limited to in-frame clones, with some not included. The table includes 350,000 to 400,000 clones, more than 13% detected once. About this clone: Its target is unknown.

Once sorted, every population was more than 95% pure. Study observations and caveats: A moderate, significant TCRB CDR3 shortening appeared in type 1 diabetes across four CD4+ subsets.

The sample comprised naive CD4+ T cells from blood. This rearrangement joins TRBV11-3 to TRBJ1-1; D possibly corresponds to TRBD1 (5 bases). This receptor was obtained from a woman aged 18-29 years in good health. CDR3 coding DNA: TGTGCCAGCAGCTGGCGGGGGAGGACTGAAGCTTTCTTT. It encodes CASSWRGRTEAFF.